This TCR beta chain is drawn from a study of blood T cell repertoires in COVID-19. The CDR3 consists of 13 residues. The germline V gene encodes CDR1 LNHDA and CDR2 SQIVND (reference sequence). V was trimmed by 5 bases and J by 4 bases, leaving 11 bases between them. In the authors' workflow: Estimation of nucleated cell counts relied on the amplification of reference gene primers. This table comes from immunoSEQ multiplex PCR, and its TCRdb copy is limited to in-frame clones, with some not included. Clonal size and the V and J genes are those of that table, whereas D and trimming came from the DNA. Of 350,000 to 450,000 clones in the sample, 85% were seen once.

The chain carries TRBV19 and TRBJ2-5; D uncertain. The source is a woman aged 18-29 years with acute or convalescent COVID-19. The sequenced material came from peripheral blood. The CDR3, as DNA: TGTGCCAGTAGTCAGACACGGATAGAGACCCAGTACTTC. Its protein is CASSQTRIETQYF.